The 30 T cell receptor beta chains below come from one sample, sequenced in a study of graft-versus-host responses after intestinal transplantation. Profiling relied on immunoSEQ multiplex PCR, and the TCRdb table lists in-frame clones only, not all of them. The sample shows about 97,000 clones, about 93% of them seen only once. The material was PBMCs, obtained roughly 450 days after intestinal transplant. The receptor source for this set is a human patient who received an intestinal transplant, so some T cells may come from the graft donor.

CDR3 DNA sequence: TGTGCCAGCAGTCTCAGGGCTGGGGGCGAGCAGTACTTC. Translation gives CASSLRAGGEQYF. This rearrangement joins TRBV6-5 to TRBJ2-7, with D perhaps assigned TRBD1 or TRBD2 (5 bases each). Trimming took 5 bases from V and 6 from J, leaving 14 bases between them. Germline V gene sequence: CDR1 MNHEY, CDR2 SVGAGI. This CDR3 contains 13 residues.

V and J are TRBV7-9 and TRBJ1-2, with TRBD1 matching 10 bases. The length of the CDR3 is 13 residues. CDR1 and CDR2 from the germline V gene are SEHNR and FQNEAQ (reference sequence). The J segment lost 4 bases and the V segment lost 4 bases, leaving 0 bases of the junction unmatched. CDR3 amino acids: CASSWDRGYGYTF. In DNA, the CDR3 is TGTGCCAGCAGCTGGGACAGGGGCTATGGCTACACCTTC.

The V call is TRBV4-1, the J call TRBJ1-1; D uncertain. Trimming took 8 bases from V and 7 from J, leaving 11 bases between them. CDR1 and CDR2 (germline): MGHRA, YSYEKL. The CDR3 length is 11 residues. The CDR3 region has the DNA TGCGCCAGCCAAGCCCGCGGTGAAGCTTTCTTT. This translates into CASQARGEAFF.

The V gene is TRBV18, the J gene TRBJ1-5, with TRBD1 as a possible D gene (5 bases). This CDR3 region has 15 residues. Germline CDR1 and CDR2: KGHSH and LQKENI. Between the trimmed V and J ends, which lost 5 bases and 3 bases, there was a span of 14 bases. Here the CDR3 reads CASSSRDGDNQPQHF. The DNA of the CDR3 is TGTGCCAGCTCATCCCGGGACGGTGACAATCAGCCCCAGCATTTT.

J is TRBJ2-3 and V is TRBV5-1; perhaps D is TRBD1 or TRBD2 (6 bases each). CDR3 length equals 16 residues. Trimming removed 6 bases at V and 0 bases at J, with 17 bases between. The germline V gene has CDR1 SGHRS and CDR2 YFSETQ. This CDR3 reads CASTEGGLGSTDTQYF. Written as DNA, the CDR3 is TGCGCCAGCACCGAAGGGGGGCTTGGGAGCACAGATACGCAGTATTTT.

A note on this clone: Germline and junction disagree at one end, which may indicate a read error. The genes are TRBV9 and TRBJ2-7, with D unclear. The germline V gene has CDR1 SGDLS and CDR2 YYNGEE. The CDR3 extends over 13 amino acids. The CDR3 sequence: CASSVGYSSEQYF. The CDR3 DNA reads as TGTGCCAGCAGCGTCGGCTATTCCTCCGAGCAGTACTTC. Full variable domain (missing parts from reference TRBV9 and TRBJ2-7): DSGVTQTPKHLITATGQRVTLRCSPRSGDLSVYWYQQSLDQGLQFLIQYYNGEERAKGNILERFSAQQFPDLHSELNLSSLELGDSALYFCASSVGYSSEQYFGPGTRLTVT.

The chain uses TRBV9 and TRBJ2-3; the D gene is possibly TRBD1 (5 bases). The length of the CDR3 is 15 residues. The V gene's germline CDR1 is SGDLS and CDR2 YYNGEE. V lost 0 bases and J lost 2, with 10 bases in between. CDR3 amino acids: CASSVEGATTDTQYF. CDR3 bases: TGTGCCAGCAGCGTAGAAGGGGCAACCACAGATACGCAGTATTTT.

The chain combines TRBV19 with TRBJ1-1, with 10 bases aligning to TRBD1. CDR3 length: 16 amino acids. Germline CDR1 and CDR2: LNHDA and SQIVND (reference sequence). V gave up 4 bases and J gave up 2 bases; unmatched junction bases: 7. CDR3 loop: CASSTWDRGDNTEAFF. The DNA for the CDR3 is TGTGCCAGTAGTACCTGGGACAGGGGAGACAACACTGAAGCTTTCTTT. Full variable domain (remainder filled in from reference TRBV19 and TRBJ1-1): DGGITQSPKYLFRKEGQNVTLSCEQNLNHDAMYWYRQDPGQGLRLIYYSQIVNDFQKGDIAEGYSVSREKKESFPLTVTSAQKNPTAFYLCASSTWDRGDNTEAFFGQGTRLTVV.

This clone was observed a single time. The rearrangement uses TRBV5-1 and TRBJ1-2; D perhaps matches TRBD1 (5 bases). Per the germline V gene, CDR1 is SGHRS and CDR2 is YFSETQ. V was trimmed by 4 bases and J by 7 bases, leaving 17 bases between them. There are 14 residues in the CDR3. The CDR3 loop is CASSPREGLPGYTF. The DNA for the CDR3 is TGCGCCAGCAGCCCCCGTGAGGGGCTTCCTGGCTACACCTTC.

This CDR3 is CASSLVRTGELFF. The CDR3 DNA reads as TGTGCCAGCAGCTTAGTGAGGACTGGGGAGCTGTTTTTT. The genes are TRBV7-9 and TRBJ2-2; D possibly corresponds to TRBD2 (5 bases). V was pared by 1 base and J by 8 bases, with 8 bases between. The CDR3 has 13 residues. Looked up from germline, CDR1 is SEHNR and CDR2 is FQNEAQ (reference sequence).

The chain couples TRBV6-5 to TRBJ2-7, with a weak D call TRBD2 (6 bases). Looked up from germline, CDR1 is MNHEY and CDR2 is SVGAGI. Trimming removed 6 bases at V and 5 bases at J, with 14 bases between. The CDR3 loop spans 13 amino acids. The CDR3 sequence: CASSRTEGNEQYF. The CDR3 region has the DNA TGTGCCAGCAGCAGGACGGAGGGCAACGAGCAGTACTTC.

This chain uses TRBV18 with TRBJ1-2, with TRBD1 as a possible D gene (5 bases). The CDR3 consists of 14 residues. CDR1 and CDR2 from the germline V gene are KGHSH and LQKENI. The V end lost 3 bases, the J end lost 0 bases, and 8 bases lay between the germline ends. The CDR3 loop is CASSPGRTNYGYTF. The CDR3 DNA sequence: TGTGCCAGCTCACCGGGGCGCACTAACTATGGCTACACCTTC.

The chain uses TRBV6-1 and TRBJ1-5; D possibly corresponds to TRBD1 (6 bases). This CDR3 spans 14 amino acids. CDR1 and CDR2 (germline): MNHNS, SASEGT. The V and J ends lost 7 bases and 1 base respectively, with 11 bases between them. Here the CDR3 DNA reads TGTGCCAGCAAGGGGGGTTCCAGCAATCAGCCCCAGCATTTT. Protein: CASKGGSSNQPQHF.

The chain couples TRBV7-3 to TRBJ2-6; a weak D match, TRBD1 (5 bases). The length of the CDR3 is 18 residues. Between the trimmed V and J ends, which lost 4 bases and 4 bases, there was a span of 20 bases. CDR1 is SGHTA and CDR2 is FQGTGA in the germline V gene. In DNA form, the CDR3 reads TGTGCCAGCAGCTCCCCTGACCTGGACACTCCAGGGGCCAACGTCCTGACTTTC. This gives the protein CASSSPDLDTPGANVLTF.

V usage is TRBV11-2 and J usage is TRBJ2-1; 11 nucleotides line up with TRBD1. The V gene's germline CDR1 is SGHAT and CDR2 FQNNGV. J lost 7 bases, V lost 4 bases, and 6 bases had no gene match. This CDR3 contains 15 residues. The CDR3 loop reads CASSSGTGGLNEQFF. Written as DNA, the CDR3 is TGTGCCAGCAGCTCCGGGACAGGGGGGTTGAATGAGCAGTTCTTC.

V gene TRBV11-3 combines with J gene TRBJ2-5, with D possibly being TRBD1 (5 bases). Judging by the DNA end, TRBJ2-7 fits better; the J call may be wrong. From germline, CDR1 is SGHNT and CDR2 YENEEA. This CDR3 contains 13 residues. The CDR3 region is CASSLRGFSEQYF. CDR3 bases: TGTGCCAGCAGCTTAAGGGGCTTCTCCGAGCAGTACTTC.

This chain connects TRBV6-1 to TRBJ1-1, with TRBD1 identical over 7 bases. J was trimmed by 6 bases and V by 1 base; bases with no gene match: 8. The germline gives CDR1 MNHNS, CDR2 SASEGT. The CDR3 length is 15 residues. CDR3 region: CASSEGEEGAAEAFF. CDR3 coding DNA: TGTGCCAGCAGTGAAGGCGAGGAGGGGGCTGCTGAAGCTTTCTTT.

The J gene is TRBJ2-3, the V gene TRBV19; 7 positions agree with TRBD2. Germline CDR1 is LNHDA and CDR2 is SQIVND (reference sequence). The CDR3 contains 16 residues. After removal of 3 bases from V and 5 bases from J, the junction contained 11 bases not matched to a gene. CDR3 protein: CASSIFPGLVGDTQYF. The CDR3 region has the DNA TGTGCCAGTAGTATCTTCCCCGGACTAGTTGGAGATACGCAGTATTTT.

J is TRBJ1-5 and V is TRBV19; TRBD1 might be the D (6 bases). CDR3 length: 17 amino acids. Trimming stripped 10 bases from V and 5 bases from J, with 27 bases between. Germline assignment: CDR1 LNHDA and CDR2 SQIVND (reference sequence). The CDR3 DNA is TGTGCCACCCAATCTGAGACCGGGACAAGTATTCATCAGCCCCAGCATTTT. It codes for CATQSETGTSIHQPQHF.

This chain joins TRBV2 and TRBJ2-5; 7 bases map to TRBD2. V was pared by 7 bases and J by 9 bases, with 14 bases of the junction left unmatched. Per germline, CDR1 SNHLY and CDR2 FYNNEI. This CDR3 spans 14 amino acids. CDR3 in DNA: TGTGCCAGCACGACTACGGGAGGAGAGGAGGCCCAGTACTTC. Its protein product is CASTTTGGEEAQYF. The full variable domain, rest sourced from reference TRBV2 and TRBJ2-5, is EPEVTQTPSHQVTQMGQEVILRCVPISNHLYFYWYRQILGQKVEFLVSFYNNEISEKSEIFDDQFSVERPDGSNFTLKIRSTKLEDSAMYFCASTTTGGEEAQYFGPGTRLLVL.

V is TRBV4-2 and J is TRBJ1-1; a possible D gene is TRBD1 (6 bases). From germline, CDR1 is LGHNA and CDR2 YNFKEQ. This CDR3 has 16 amino acids. V lost 3 bases and J 3 bases, leaving 17 bases between the germline ends. The CDR3 DNA sequence: TGTGCCAGCAGCCAGCCCGACCTCGGGACATACACTGAAGCTTTCTTT. Its translation is CASSQPDLGTYTEAFF.

This clone appeared once. The CDR3 DNA follows: TGTGCCAGCAGCATCTACAATGAGCAGTTCTTC. Its protein is CASSIYNEQFF. The chain joins TRBV5-6 to TRBJ2-1, with D hard to call. V was pared by 4 bases and J by 3 bases, with 2 bases between. The CDR3 contains 11 residues. Germline V gene lookup returns CDR1 SGHDT and CDR2 YYEEEE.

The gene calls are TRBV9 and TRBJ2-1; 8 positions agree with TRBD2. CDR1 and CDR2 from the germline V gene are SGDLS and YYNGEE. The CDR3 has 14 amino acids. Trimming took 4 bases from V and 6 from J; bases not matched to a gene: 6. DNA of the CDR3: TGTGCCAGCAGCCCCGGGGGGGCTAGCAATGAGCAGTTCTTC. It yields the protein CASSPGGASNEQFF.

This clone has only a few counts. The chain couples TRBV19 to TRBJ1-1; no clear D. Germline CDR1 reads LNHDA; CDR2 reads SQIVND (reference sequence). V lost 4 bases and J lost 3, with 6 bases in between. This CDR3 is 12 amino acids long. The DNA of the CDR3 is TGTGCCAGTAGTAGAGGGTACACTGAAGCTTTCTTT. This gives the protein CASSRGYTEAFF.

By share, this clone ranks as medium-sized (0.01 to 0.1%). V and J are TRBV6-5 and TRBJ2-2, with TRBD2 matching 7 bases. The V segment lost 7 bases and the J segment 3 bases; nucleotides outside the gene matches: 8. Germline V lookup: CDR1 MNHEY, CDR2 SVGAGI. This CDR3 region has 15 residues. In DNA, the CDR3 is TGTGCCAGCACGAGATTTGGGGGGGACACCGGGGAGCTGTTTTTT. Its translation is CASTRFGGDTGELFF.

A word on this clone: One junction end disagrees with the germline gene, perhaps due to a read error. V is TRBV7-3 and J is TRBJ2-2; D is possibly TRBD1 or TRBD2 (5 bases each). This CDR3 comprises 15 residues. Germline V lookup: CDR1 SGHTA, CDR2 FQGTGA. This chain's CDR3 is CASRLTDRDTGELLF. The CDR3 DNA sequence: TGTGCCAGCAGATTGACCGACAGAGACACCGGGGAGCTGCTTTTT.

V usage is TRBV7-9 and J usage is TRBJ1-1; 8 bases are a match to TRBD1. This CDR3 has 13 amino acids. From germline, CDR1 is SEHNR and CDR2 FQNEAQ (reference sequence). J was trimmed by 7 bases and V by 5 bases; bases with no gene match: 6. DNA of the CDR3: TGTGCCAGCAGCGGGCAGGGGGCCCTTGAAGCTTTCTTT. It yields the protein CASSGQGALEAFF.

The chain joins TRBV5-4 to TRBJ1-1, with 7 positions matching TRBD1. CDR3 length equals 13 residues. Germline V gene data show CDR1 as SGHNT and CDR2 as YYREEE (reference sequence). With 7 bases clipped from V and 2 bases from J, the junction kept 5 bases outside the gene matches. The CDR3 DNA reads TGTGCCAGCCACAGGGGCCCTAACACTGAAGCTTTCTTT. Protein: CASHRGPNTEAFF.

J is TRBJ1-1 and V is TRBV10-3, with 8 bases matching TRBD1. CDR3 length: 16 amino acids. Trimming at V came to 7 bases and at J to 0 bases, leaving 10 bases not matched to a gene. Germline V gene data show CDR1 as ENHRY and CDR2 as SYGVKD. CDR3 amino acids: CAIKGTGLNMNTEAFF. The CDR3, as DNA: TGTGCCATCAAGGGGACAGGACTTAACATGAACACTGAAGCTTTCTTT.

The V gene is TRBV5-1, the J gene TRBJ2-3, with D unclear. CDR1 and CDR2 (germline): SGHRS, YFSETQ. Trimming removed 5 bases at V and 5 bases at J, with 6 bases between. CDR3 length: 11 amino acids. The CDR3 here is CASRALDTQYF. The DNA of the CDR3 is TGCGCCAGCAGGGCCCTAGATACGCAGTATTTT.